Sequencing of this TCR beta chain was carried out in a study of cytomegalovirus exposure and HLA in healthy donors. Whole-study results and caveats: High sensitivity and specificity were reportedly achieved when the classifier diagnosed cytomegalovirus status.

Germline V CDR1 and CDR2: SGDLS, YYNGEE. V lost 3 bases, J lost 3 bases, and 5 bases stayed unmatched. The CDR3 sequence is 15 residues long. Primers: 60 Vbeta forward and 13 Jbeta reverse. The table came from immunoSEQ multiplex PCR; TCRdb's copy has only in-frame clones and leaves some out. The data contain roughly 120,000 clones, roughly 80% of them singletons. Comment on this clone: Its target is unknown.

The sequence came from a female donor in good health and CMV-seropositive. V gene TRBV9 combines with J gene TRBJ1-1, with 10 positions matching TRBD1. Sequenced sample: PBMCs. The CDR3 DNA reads TGTGCCAGCAGCGGGGCCGGGACAGGGGACACTGAAGCTTTCTTT. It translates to CASSGAGTGDTEAFF.